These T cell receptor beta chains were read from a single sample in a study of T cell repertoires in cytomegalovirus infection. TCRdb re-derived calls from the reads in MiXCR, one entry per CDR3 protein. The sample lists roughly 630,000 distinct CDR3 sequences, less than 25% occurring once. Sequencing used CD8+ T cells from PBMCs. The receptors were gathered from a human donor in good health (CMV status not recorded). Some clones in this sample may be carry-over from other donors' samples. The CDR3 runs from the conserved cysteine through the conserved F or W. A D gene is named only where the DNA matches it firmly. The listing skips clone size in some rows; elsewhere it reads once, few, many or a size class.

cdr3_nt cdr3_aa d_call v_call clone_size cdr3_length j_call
TGCGCCAGCATGGACGGCGGGGCCCTTCCCGATGAGCAGTTCTTC CASMDGGALPDEQFF - TRBV10-2 few 15 TRBJ2-1
TGTGCCAGCAGCTTGACAGGAAAGAACACCGGGGAGCTGTTTTTT CASSLTGKNTGELFF - TRBV5-4 few 15 TRBJ2-2
TGTGCCAGCAGCTCCACCCAAGCGGGGGATTACAATGAGCAGTTCTTC CASSSTQAGDYNEQFF TRBD2 TRBV11-2 few 16 TRBJ2-1
TGTGCCAGCAGTTTACTCGGAGAACCGAACACCGGGGAGCTGTTTTTT CASSLLGEPNTGELFF - TRBV6-8 few 16 TRBJ2-2
TGTGCCAGCAGTATGACAGGGGGCTATAGCAATCAGCCCCAGCATTTT CASSMTGGYSNQPQHF TRBD1 TRBV27 - 16 TRBJ1-5
TGTGCCAGCAGTTCGAATGTGGACACCTACAATGAGCAGTTCTTC CASSSNVDTYNEQFF - TRBV28 many 15 TRBJ2-1
TGTGCCAGCAGTTTAACAGGGGATCTGGAGCAGTTCTTC CASSLTGDLEQFF TRBD1 TRBV28 once 13 TRBJ2-1
TGTGCCAGCACTTCGTCTAGGGGATCGGCCTACGAGCAGTACTTC CASTSSRGSAYEQYF - TRBV25-1 - 15 TRBJ2-7
TGCGCCAGCAGCCAAGACCGGGTTTGGGAGACCCAGTACTTC CASSQDRVWETQYF - TRBV4-1 many 14 TRBJ2-5
TGTGCCAGCAGTTGGCCCGGGGGGGAGCTGTTTTTT CASSWPGGELFF - TRBV12-3/TRBV12-4 - 12 TRBJ2-2
TGTGCCAGCAGCTTAGGGGCCGGACAGGGGGATGGCTACACCTTC CASSLGAGQGDGYTF TRBD1 TRBV7-9 few 15 TRBJ1-2
TGCAGTGCTAGAGATCGTCGAGGACTAGCGGGGGGGCCTCCTGGGGAGACCCAGTACTTC CSARDRRGLAGGPPGETQYF TRBD2 TRBV20-1 - 20 TRBJ2-5
TGTGCTAGCAGCTTTCACGGTTTGACAGGGGACTATGGCTACACCTTC CASSFHGLTGDYGYTF TRBD1 TRBV7-9 - 16 TRBJ1-2
TGCAGCGTTGTGGGACTGATCCCCTACAATGAGCAGTTCTTC CSVVGLIPYNEQFF - TRBV29-1 - 14 TRBJ2-1
TGTGCCAGCAGCTTAGGGGGCCCTTGGTCCCCAAGGAGTGAGCAGTTCTTC CASSLGGPWSPRSEQFF - TRBV7-8 few 17 TRBJ2-1
TGTGCCAGCAGCCCGAATTTACAGGGATATGGCTATGGCTACACCTTC CASSPNLQGYGYGYTF - TRBV7-8 many 16 TRBJ1-2
TGTGCCAGCATGCCCGGGGCTTATGCCTACAATGAGCAGTTCTTC CASMPGAYAYNEQFF - TRBV12-3/TRBV12-4 - 15 TRBJ2-1
TGTGCCAGCAGCTTAGGGTCGGGGTACACCGGGGAGCTGTTTTTT CASSLGSGYTGELFF - TRBV7-6 many 15 TRBJ2-2
TGCAGTGCTAGAGATACGACAGGAAACTATGGCTACACCTTC CSARDTTGNYGYTF - TRBV20-1 - 14 TRBJ1-2
TGTGCCAGCAGTTACTCAGGGGACAGGATCAATCAGCCCCAGCATTTT CASSYSGDRINQPQHF TRBD1 TRBV6-6 once 16 TRBJ1-5
TGCAGCGCCGCCGACGTGAGCTCCTACAATAAGCAGTTCTTC CSAADVSSYNKQFF - TRBV29-1 - 14 TRBJ2-1
TGTGCCACCGGAGGCTCCTATGGCTACACCTTC CATGGSYGYTF - TRBV10-3 many 11 TRBJ1-2
TGTGCCAGCAGTTACTCGGCGAGACGGGATCTCACCGGGGAGCTGTTTTTT CASSYSARRDLTGELFF - TRBV6-6 many 17 TRBJ2-2
TGTGCCAGCAGCCCCCCAGGCTACTACGAGCAGTACTTC CASSPPGYYEQYF - TRBV7-6 many 13 TRBJ2-7
TGCGCCAGCAGCTTGCCGGTGGGAACTGAAGCTTTCTTT CASSLPVGTEAFF - TRBV5-1 few 13 TRBJ1-1
TGTGCCAGCAGTCAAGAGGCCAGGGTGATTCGAGAGACCCAGTACTTC CASSQEARVIRETQYF - TRBV12-3/TRBV12-4 few 16 TRBJ2-5
TGTGCCAGCAGCTTACCCCCGATTAGTAGTAGCGGGGGGACCGATAGCACAGATACGCAGTATTTT CASSLPPISSSGGTDSTDTQYF TRBD2 TRBV7-9 - 22 TRBJ2-3
TGTGCCAGCAGCTTAGTTACCACTAGCGGTGGAAATGAGCAGTTCTTC CASSLVTTSGGNEQFF TRBD2 TRBV7-9 few 16 TRBJ2-1
TGTGCCAGCCCCCTGGGGGGAGGGGAGCTGTTTTTT CASPLGGGELFF - TRBV7-2 many 12 TRBJ2-2
TGTGCCAGCAATGAGGACGGAAGCTCCTACGAGCAGTACTTC CASNEDGSSYEQYF - TRBV12-3/TRBV12-4 - 14 TRBJ2-7
TGCGCCAGCAGCCTAAGACTGAACAGGGAAGGAGCTGAAGCTTTCTTT CASSLRLNREGAEAFF - TRBV4-1 few 16 TRBJ1-1
TGTGCCAGCACCAACAATAGGGGAGCCACAGATACGCAGTATTTT CASTNNRGATDTQYF - TRBV2 - 15 TRBJ2-3
TGTGACCGGGATCAGCCCCAGCATTTT CDRDQPQHF - TRBV11-2 - 9 TRBJ1-5
TGTGCCAGCAGCTGGTCATACACTGAAGCTTTCTTT CASSWSYTEAFF - TRBV5-6 - 12 TRBJ1-1
TGTGCCATCAGTGAGTCAGGCGGGGGACCGAACAATGAGCAGTTCTTC CAISESGGGPNNEQFF TRBD2 TRBV10-3 many 16 TRBJ2-1
TGTGCCAGCAGTTACGGGACGGGCTATGGCTACACCTTC CASSYGTGYGYTF - TRBV28 few 13 TRBJ1-2
TGCGCCAGCAGCCAAGAATCGGGGGAGCTGTTTTTT CASSQESGELFF - TRBV4-1 few 12 TRBJ2-2
TGTGCCAGCAGTTACCCAGATACGCAGTATTTT CASSYPDTQYF - TRBV6-2/TRBV6-3 many 11 TRBJ2-3
TGTGCCAGCAGTTACGGGGGACAACTCACCGGGGAGCTGTTTTTT CASSYGGQLTGELFF - TRBV6-8 - 15 TRBJ2-2
TGTGCCAGCAGTTACTCGAGGAGCGACGAGCAGTACTTC CASSYSRSDEQYF - TRBV6-6 few 13 TRBJ2-7
TGCAGCGTTGAAGAGACCGTATACTCCTACAATGAGCAGTTCTTC CSVEETVYSYNEQFF - TRBV29-1 - 15 TRBJ2-1
TGTGCCAGCAGTCGGGACGCTCAGAGCTCTGGGGCCAACGTCCTGACTTTC CASSRDAQSSGANVLTF - TRBV12-3/TRBV12-4 few 17 TRBJ2-6
TGCAGCGTGGCAGGGTTTCCGAACTCAAAGGCTGAAGCTTTCTTT CSVAGFPNSKAEAFF - TRBV29-1 - 15 TRBJ1-1
TGTGCCAGCAGCTCCCTGTCTAGCGGGGGCACAGATACGCAGTATTTT CASSSLSSGGTDTQYF TRBD2 TRBV7-9 - 16 TRBJ2-3
TGTGCCAGCAGTACAGCAGACTCTAACTATGGCTACACCTTC CASSTADSNYGYTF - TRBV28 - 14 TRBJ1-2